This TCR beta chain was sequenced for a study of blood T cell repertoires in COVID-19. Source study methods: It was from reference gene primer amplification that nucleated cell counts were estimated. Sequencing used immunoSEQ multiplex PCR; TCRdb keeps in-frame clones, though not all of them. That table gives V, J and clone size, and the DNA gave D and trimming. The profile covers some 180,000 clones, with 88% appearing a single time and about 2.1% taken by the ten largest. The CDR3 extends over 12 amino acids. CDR1 and CDR2 (germline): MNHEY, SVGAGI. Trimming pared 5 bases from V and 5 bases from J, leaving 9 bases between.

Sequencing input: peripheral blood. This receptor was obtained from a man between 45 and 60 years old who had recovered from COVID-19. This chain joins TRBV6-5 and TRBJ1-1; D gene unclear. The CDR3 reads CASSPPGTEAFF. The CDR3 DNA is TGTGCCAGCAGTCCGCCGGGGACTGAAGCTTTCTTT.